The following is a T cell receptor (beta chain) sequence with its context. This entry belongs to a study of cytomegalovirus exposure and HLA in healthy donors. Germline trimming cut 2 bases from V and 2 bases from J; bases unmatched to any gene: 6. CDR1 is MNHEY and CDR2 is SMNVEV in the germline V gene (reference sequence). This CDR3 is built from 15 residues. The study ran its PCR with 60 Vbeta and 13 Jbeta primers. Clones were sequenced by immunoSEQ multiplex PCR, and TCRdb holds only the in-frame ones, with some missing. The sample consists of more than 100,000 clones, 75% to 85% of them appearing once.

The origin of this receptor is a female donor in good health and CMV-seropositive. This chain links TRBV27 with TRBJ2-7; the match to TRBD2 covers 7 bases. The sample comprised PBMCs. The CDR3 nucleotides are TGTGCCAGCAGTTTACTCCGGGAGGAAACCTACGAGCAGTACTTC. Amino acid sequence: CASSLLREETYEQYF.